A single sample is the source of the 27 T cell receptor beta chains below, sequenced in a study of control samples from healthy donors and cancer patients. Here immunoSEQ multiplex PCR was the method, and the copy in TCRdb shows in-frame clones only, minus some. In the table there are 150,000 to 200,000 clones, around nine tenths of which are singletons. The material sequenced was blood. The receptors shown here come from a man under 40 in good health.

This chain links TRBV14 with TRBJ1-3, with a weak D call TRBD1 (6 bases). Between the trimmed V and J ends, which lost 5 bases and 2 bases, there was a span of 13 bases. CDR1 SGHDN and CDR2 FVKESK come from the germline V gene. The CDR3 sequence is 15 residues long. CDR3: CASSAPGTPGNTIYF. In DNA, the CDR3 is TGTGCCAGCAGCGCTCCCGGGACACCTGGAAACACCATATATTTT.

This chain joins TRBV5-1 and TRBJ1-2; weak D call: TRBD1 (6 bases). From germline, CDR1 is SGHRS and CDR2 YFSETQ. V lost 1 base and J lost 4, with 11 bases in between. The CDR3 covers 14 residues. CDR3 DNA: TGCGCCAGCAGCTTGTACAGGGAAACCTATGGCTACACCTTC. Protein product: CASSLYRETYGYTF.

V and J are TRBV29-1 and TRBJ2-3; tentative D call: TRBD2 (5 bases). CDR1 and CDR2 (germline): SQVTM, ANQGSEA. The CDR3 extends over 12 amino acids. The germline V and J ends were trimmed by 8 bases and 1 base, with 10 bases remaining between them. The chain's CDR3 is CSIYSGTDTQYF. CDR3 nucleotides: TGCAGCATTTATAGCGGCACAGATACGCAGTATTTT.

V and J are TRBV2 and TRBJ1-1, with unresolved D. Per the germline V gene, CDR1 is SNHLY and CDR2 is FYNNEI. There are 14 residues in the CDR3. V lost 4 bases, J lost 0 bases, and 9 bases lay in between. Written as DNA, the CDR3 is TGTGCCAGCAGTGGGCTCCTAATGAACACTGAAGCTTTCTTT. Its translation is CASSGLLMNTEAFF.

To note about this clone: Distinct nucleotide sequences in the sample also encode this CDR3. The chain joins TRBV12-3 or TRBV12-4 to TRBJ2-1; D perhaps matches TRBD2 (6 bases). The CDR3 covers 12 residues. With 3 bases removed from V and 6 bases from J, the gap between germline ends came to 6 bases. The CDR3 protein is CASSLGGNEQFF. As DNA, the CDR3 is TGTGCCAGCAGTTTGGGGGGCAATGAGCAGTTCTTC.

The J gene is TRBJ1-4, the V gene TRBV9, with D tentatively TRBD1 (5 bases). Germline V gene lookup returns CDR1 SGDLS and CDR2 YYNGEE. CDR3 size: 15 residues. V was cut by 3 bases and J by 8 bases, with 17 bases left in between. CDR3 coding DNA: TGTGCCAGCAGCGACATGGGAAGGGAGGGGGAAAAACTGTTTTTT. This gives the protein CASSDMGREGEKLFF.

Details on this clone: The sample contains more than one DNA sequence encoding this CDR3. V is TRBV9 and J is TRBJ2-5; 11 positions agree with TRBD2. The V gene's germline CDR1 is SGDLS and CDR2 YYNGEE. V lost 0 bases, J lost 5 bases, and 3 bases stayed unmatched. The CDR3 spans 15 residues. CDR3 nucleotides: TGTGCCAGCAGCGTAGGACTAGCGGGGTCTGAGACCCAGTACTTC. Amino acid sequence: CASSVGLAGSETQYF.

The V gene is TRBV5-1, the J gene TRBJ1-4; no reliable D call. The V and J ends lost 6 bases and 4 bases respectively, with 13 bases between them. The V gene's germline CDR1 is SGHRS and CDR2 YFSETQ. The CDR3 runs to 14 residues. The CDR3 nucleotides are TGCGCCAGCAACGGCGGGAGTGTTAATGAAAAACTGTTTTTT. Translation: CASNGGSVNEKLFF.

J is TRBJ2-2 and V is TRBV19; either TRBD1 or TRBD2 may fit D (6 bases each). The V and J ends lost 4 bases and 6 bases respectively, with 21 bases between them. This CDR3 has 17 residues. From germline, CDR1 is LNHDA and CDR2 SQIVND (reference sequence). The CDR3 sequence is CASSKGQGIAGPGELFF. The CDR3 coding sequence is TGTGCCAGTAGTAAGGGCCAGGGGATCGCGGGACCCGGGGAGCTGTTTTTT.

The chain combines TRBV19 with TRBJ2-1, with D perhaps TRBD2 (5 bases). The germline gives CDR1 LNHDA, CDR2 SQIVND (reference sequence). This CDR3 region has 14 residues. The V and J ends lost 5 bases and 5 bases respectively, with 13 bases between them. The CDR3 nucleotides read TGTGCCAGTAGTGAGGGTGTGGAACACAATGAGCAGTTCTTC. The encoded protein is CASSEGVEHNEQFF. Based on the CDR3 plus reference TRBV19 and TRBJ2-1, the full variable domain is DGGITQSPKYLFRKEGQNVTLSCEQNLNHDAMYWYRQDPGQGLRLIYYSQIVNDFQKGDIAEGYSVSREKKESFPLTVTSAQKNPTAFYLCASSEGVEHNEQFFGPGTRLTVL.

This sequence joins TRBV27 and TRBJ1-5; 9 positions agree with TRBD1. CDR1 is MNHEY and CDR2 is SMNVEV in the germline V gene (reference sequence). V was clipped by 5 bases and J by 3 bases; unmatched bases: 2. The CDR3 runs 14 residues. The CDR3 DNA is TGTGCCAGCAGTAACAGGGGGCACAATCAGCCCCAGCATTTT. Amino acids: CASSNRGHNQPQHF.

The chain has TRBV6-2 or TRBV6-3 and TRBJ1-6, with a weak D call TRBD1 (6 bases). The CDR3 sequence is 12 residues long. Germline lookup yields CDR1 MNHEY and CDR2 SVGEGT. Trimming cost V 7 bases and J 8 bases, with 9 bases left between them. As DNA, the CDR3 is TGTGCCAGCAACCCAGGGGATTCACCCCTCCACTTT. Amino acids: CASNPGDSPLHF.

V is TRBV4-3 and J is TRBJ1-1; D ambiguous. Germline lookup yields CDR1 LGHNA and CDR2 YSLEER. The CDR3 consists of 13 residues. Trimming stripped 0 bases from V and 5 bases from J, with 7 bases between. The CDR3 nucleotides read TGCGCCAGCAGCCAAGATCTACTAACTGAAGCTTTCTTT. It translates to CASSQDLLTEAFF.

The chain carries TRBV2 and TRBJ1-1; 7 nucleotides line up with TRBD1. With 4 bases clipped from V and 10 bases from J, the junction kept 3 bases outside the gene matches. This CDR3 has 11 residues. Germline loops: CDR1 SNHLY, CDR2 FYNNEI. The CDR3: CASSVDRAAFF. CDR3 coding DNA: TGTGCCAGCAGTGTTGACAGGGCAGCTTTCTTT. The full variable domain, in which reference TRBV2 and TRBJ1-1 provide the parts outside the CDR3, is EPEVTQTPSHQVTQMGQEVILRCVPISNHLYFYWYRQILGQKVEFLVSFYNNEISEKSEIFDDQFSVERPDGSNFTLKIRSTKLEDSAMYFCASSVDRAAFFGQGTRLTVV.

The chain links TRBV12-3 or TRBV12-4 to TRBJ1-4, with 7 bases identical to TRBD1. With 6 bases clipped from V and 7 bases from J, the junction kept 5 bases outside the gene matches. The CDR3 runs 13 residues. The chain's CDR3 is CASRYRGGEKLFF. In nucleotides, the CDR3 is TGTGCCAGCAGATACAGGGGTGGTGAAAAACTGTTTTTT.

The rearrangement joins TRBV19 to TRBJ2-5; 10 positions agree with TRBD1. V lost 5 bases and J lost 5; bases outside the gene matches: 8. There are 15 residues in the CDR3. CDR1 and CDR2 from the germline V gene are LNHDA and SQIVND (reference sequence). CDR3 sequence: CASSASGQGGETQYF. For the CDR3, the DNA is TGTGCCAGTAGTGCCTCAGGACAGGGGGGGGAGACCCAGTACTTC.

The chain links TRBV5-1 to TRBJ1-6, with D possibly TRBD1 on 6 matching bases. CDR3 length: 15 residues. V shed 4 bases and J shed 8 bases, with 16 bases lying between them. Germline CDR1 reads SGHRS; CDR2 reads YFSETQ. The CDR3 here is CASSPSARGDSPLHF. Written as DNA, the CDR3 is TGCGCCAGCAGCCCGTCCGCCAGGGGTGATTCACCCCTCCACTTT.

The chain recombines TRBV7-2 with TRBJ1-5; perhaps TRBD1 as D (5 bases). Looked up from germline, CDR1 is SGHTA and CDR2 is FQGNSA. The V gene lost 3 bases and the J gene lost 4 bases, with 13 bases spanning the gap. This CDR3 has 15 amino acids. CDR3 nucleotides: TGTGCCAGCAGCTTTAGCCCAGGGTGGAATCAGCCCCAGCATTTT. Translated, it gives CASSFSPGWNQPQHF.

The chain carries TRBV2 and TRBJ1-3; no clear D. CDR1 and CDR2 (germline): SNHLY, FYNNEI. The CDR3 runs 12 residues. V was shortened by 8 bases and J by 0 bases, with 5 bases between the two germline ends. CDR3 bases: TGTGCCAGCCGCGGCTCTGGAAACACCATATATTTT. This sequence encodes CASRGSGNTIYF.

To note about this clone: At the DNA level, this CDR3 is encoded by other sequences in the same sample as well. The chain recombines TRBV5-1 with TRBJ1-2; D is unclear. The CDR3 sequence is 14 residues long. Trimming pared 3 bases from V and 2 bases from J, leaving 11 bases between. Germline CDR1 reads SGHRS; CDR2 reads YFSETQ. The chain's CDR3 is CASSSEGRNYGYTF. The CDR3 DNA is TGCGCCAGCAGCTCGGAAGGCAGGAACTATGGCTACACCTTC.

The genes are TRBV2 and TRBJ1-4; a possible D gene is TRBD1 (6 bases). Germline V gene lookup returns CDR1 SNHLY and CDR2 FYNNEI. The CDR3 is 15 amino acids. Trimming took off 8 bases at V and 7 bases at J, with 20 bases between the two ends. The CDR3 DNA reads as TGTGCCAGCCTGTTCGAATCCAGAGGGGGTGAAAAACTGTTTTTT. Translated, it gives CASLFESRGGEKLFF.

The table lists this clone with a count of one. One end of the junction fails to match germline, which may point to a read error. The chain carries TRBV7-9 and TRBJ2-5, with TRBD2 matching 14 bases. CDR3 length: 15 amino acids. In germline, CDR1 is SEHNR, CDR2 FQNEAQ (reference sequence). The CDR3 protein is CASSPGLAGEETQHF. The CDR3 coding sequence is TGTGCCAGCAGCCCGGGACTAGCGGGGGAGGAGACCCAGCACTTC. The full variable domain, its missing parts supplied by reference TRBV7-9 and TRBJ2-5, is DTGVSQNPRHKITKRGQNVTFRCDPISEHNRLYWYRQTLGQGPEFLTYFQNEAQLEKSRLLSDRFSAERPKGSFSTLEIQRTEQGDSAMYLCASSPGLAGEETQHFGPGTRLLVL.

V usage is TRBV7-9 and J usage is TRBJ1-1; 10 nucleotides align to TRBD1. The germline V gene has CDR1 SEHNR and CDR2 FQNEAQ (reference sequence). The V and J ends lost 5 bases and 4 bases, in that order; junction bases with no gene match: 19. This CDR3 contains 19 residues. The chain's CDR3 is CASSEKRGTGARVVTEAFF. CDR3 DNA sequence: TGTGCCAGCAGCGAAAAGCGGGGGACAGGGGCGCGGGTGGTCACTGAAGCTTTCTTT.

The chain uses TRBV19 and TRBJ2-7; 11 bases are a match to TRBD2. With 2 bases clipped from V and 3 bases from J, the junction kept 3 bases outside the gene matches. From germline, CDR1 is LNHDA and CDR2 SQIVND (reference sequence). The CDR3 is made up of 15 amino acids. CDR3 sequence reads: CASSITSGSVYEQYF. CDR3 DNA: TGTGCCAGTAGTATAACTAGCGGGAGTGTCTACGAGCAGTACTTC.

The chain links TRBV9 to TRBJ1-2; possibly TRBD1 for D (5 bases). From germline, CDR1 is SGDLS and CDR2 YYNGEE. Trimming pared 0 bases from V and 3 bases from J, leaving 12 bases between. The CDR3 consists of 15 residues. The CDR3 region is CASSVGWGSDYGYTF. The CDR3 bases are TGTGCCAGCAGCGTAGGATGGGGCAGCGACTATGGCTACACCTTC. The whole variable domain, remainder taken from reference TRBV9 and TRBJ1-2, is DSGVTQTPKHLITATGQRVTLRCSPRSGDLSVYWYQQSLDQGLQFLIQYYNGEERAKGNILERFSAQQFPDLHSELNLSSLELGDSALYFCASSVGWGSDYGYTFGSGTRLTVV.

This chain connects TRBV9 to TRBJ2-2; TRBD2 matches 15 bases. The CDR3 runs 18 residues. The V gene end was trimmed by 2 bases and the J gene end by 4 bases; junction bases not matched to a gene: 6. Germline lookup yields CDR1 SGDLS and CDR2 YYNGEE. The CDR3 loop is CASSVRTSGRAFTGELFF. The CDR3 nucleotides read TGTGCCAGCAGCGTTCGGACTAGCGGGAGGGCCTTCACCGGGGAGCTGTTTTTT.

The chain has TRBV7-9 and TRBJ2-7; D is perhaps TRBD1 (6 bases). The CDR3 covers 14 residues. Per germline, CDR1 SEHNR and CDR2 FQNEAQ (reference sequence). Deletions cut 5 bases from V and 3 bases from J, with 14 bases between. The CDR3 DNA reads TGTGCCAGCAGCCCGAACAGGGAAAACTACGAGCAGTACTTC. This gives the protein CASSPNRENYEQYF. The full variable domain, completed using reference TRBV7-9 and TRBJ2-7, is DTGVSQNPRHKITKRGQNVTFRCDPISEHNRLYWYRQTLGQGPEFLTYFQNEAQLEKSRLLSDRFSAERPKGSFSTLEIQRTEQGDSAMYLCASSPNRENYEQYFGPGTRLTVT.